The 27 T cell receptor beta chains below were found in one sample sequenced in a study of T cell repertoires in cytomegalovirus infection. TCRdb independently ran MiXCR on the reads; one entry per CDR3 protein. The sample carries about 900,000 distinct CDR3 sequences, roughly 31% recorded once. No antigen is known for these receptors. This sample comprised cultured CD8+ T cells from PBMCs, obtained from culture after CMV antigen stimulation. These receptor sequences come from a human donor in good health (CMV status not recorded). Some clones in this sample may be carry-over from other donors' samples.

The table lists this clonotype with a few counts. The chain couples TRBV7-6 to TRBJ1-4; D is undetermined. The V gene lost 1 base and the J gene lost 1 base, with 10 bases spanning the gap. Per the germline V gene, CDR1 is SGHVS and CDR2 is FNYEAQ. CDR3 length equals 16 residues. In DNA, the CDR3 is TGTGCCAGCAGCTTAGGGGAGGGCGGAACTAATGAAAAACTGTTTTTT. This encodes CASSLGEGGTNEKLFF.

This clonotype was seen ten or more times. This chain connects TRBV7-2 to TRBJ2-1; D uncertain. Germline V gene sequence: CDR1 SGHTA, CDR2 FQGNSA. Trimming pared 4 bases from V and 5 bases from J, leaving 9 bases between. The CDR3 totals 13 residues. Here the CDR3 reads CASSSPPNNEQFF. The CDR3 bases are TGTGCCAGCAGCTCCCCTCCTAACAATGAGCAGTTCTTC.

The J gene is TRBJ2-5, the V gene TRBV7-9; 8 bases are shared with TRBD1. The CDR3 is 14 residues long. Trimming took 4 bases from V and 3 from J; bases not matched to a gene: 4. The germline CDR1 and CDR2 sequences are SEHNR and FQNEAQ (reference sequence). The CDR3 loop reads CASSSPQGEETQYF. DNA of the CDR3: TGTGCCAGCAGCTCCCCACAGGGGGAAGAGACCCAGTACTTC.

The rearrangement links TRBV20-1 to TRBJ1-2, with D tentatively TRBD1 (5 bases). V was pared by 2 bases and J by 5 bases, with 15 bases between. The CDR3 sequence is 14 residues long. The germline V gene has CDR1 DFQATT and CDR2 SNEGSKA (reference sequence). Here the CDR3 DNA reads TGCAGTGCTAGAAGGGGACTGATTGAGTATGGCTACACCTTC. Amino acid sequence: CSARRGLIEYGYTF.

Worth noting for this clonotype: Being one base from a much bigger clone, this may be a read error. V and J are TRBV7-8 and TRBJ1-5; D is uncertain. The CDR3 loop spans 13 amino acids. The germline CDR1 and CDR2 sequences are SGHVS and FQNEAQ. CDR3 sequence reads: CASSLDLYQSQHF. CDR3 DNA: TGTGCCAGCAGCTTAGACCTGTATCAGTCCCAGCATTTT.

V is TRBV19 and J is TRBJ2-1, with a tentative D call TRBD2 (5 bases). This CDR3 has 11 residues. Trimming removed 5 bases from V and 13 bases from J, with 12 bases in between. The germline V gene has CDR1 LNHDA and CDR2 SQIVND (reference sequence). The CDR3 DNA is TGTGCCAGTAGTTTCGGACTGATACAGTTCTTC. Amino acid sequence: CASSFGLIQFF.

This clonotype has at least ten counts. The V and J genes are TRBV7-6 and TRBJ2-1, with a weak D call TRBD1 (7 bases). Deletions cut 5 bases from V and 7 bases from J, with 18 bases between. Per germline, CDR1 SGHVS and CDR2 FNYEAQ. The CDR3 is 15 amino acids. The CDR3 is CASSEKLRGRNEQFF. CDR3 DNA: TGTGCCAGCAGCGAAAAACTCAGGGGGAGGAATGAGCAGTTCTTC.

The chain uses TRBV7-8 and TRBJ1-2; D is possibly TRBD1 (6 bases). Per germline, CDR1 SGHVS and CDR2 FQNEAQ. CDR3 length: 16 amino acids. Trimming pared 7 bases from V and 6 bases from J, leaving 24 bases between. The CDR3: CASNNHLQGGRDGYTF. CDR3 sequence (DNA): TGTGCCAGCAACAACCACTTACAGGGAGGTCGTGATGGCTACACCTTC. Together with reference TRBV7-8 and TRBJ1-2, the CDR3 gives the full variable domain: GAGVSQSPRYKVAKRGQDVALRCDPISGHVSLFWYQQALGQGPEFLTYFQNEAQLDKSGLPSDRFFAERPEGSVSTLKIQRTQQEDSAVYLCASNNHLQGGRDGYTFGSGTRLTVV.

The chain has TRBV2 and TRBJ1-1; no clear D. V lost 3 bases to trimming and J lost 1 base, with 30 bases between them. Germline lookup yields CDR1 SNHLY and CDR2 FYNNEI. The CDR3 loop spans 21 amino acids. Here the CDR3 DNA reads TGTGCCAGCAGTGAGAACAGAGCCGAATGGAGGTTAGGACGGGGGAACACTGAAGCTTTCTTT. Encoded protein: CASSENRAEWRLGRGNTEAFF.

The chain carries TRBV5-5 and TRBJ1-5, with a weak D call TRBD1 (6 bases). The CDR3 length is 17 residues. Trimming shortened V by 1 base and J by 2 bases, and 16 bases separated the two germline ends. The germline V gene has CDR1 SGHKS and CDR2 YYEKEE (reference sequence). The CDR3 loop is CASSLNRGLAGNQPQHF. The CDR3 coding sequence is TGTGCCAGCAGCTTGAACCGGGGGCTGGCGGGCAATCAGCCCCAGCATTTT.

The chain joins TRBV6-2 or TRBV6-3 to TRBJ2-7; TRBD1 matches 7 bases. The CDR3 is made up of 17 amino acids. Per germline, CDR1 MNHEY and CDR2 SVGEGT. The V and J ends lost 0 bases and 2 bases, in that order; junction bases with no gene match: 10. The CDR3 reads CASSYSRRTGFTYEQYV. CDR3 nucleotides: TGTGCCAGCAGTTACTCTCGCCGGACAGGTTTTACCTACGAGCAGTACGTC.

This clonotype was recorded a few times. The CDR3 protein is CASSLIAGGGDTQYF. CDR3 DNA sequence: TGTGCCAGCAGCTTAATAGCGGGGGGGGGAGATACGCAGTATTTT. The chain has TRBV7-3 and TRBJ2-3; 11 bases fit TRBD2. The CDR3 sequence is 15 residues long. The germline V gene encodes CDR1 SGHTA and CDR2 FQGTGA. Losses at the gene ends were 1 base for V and 5 bases for J; bases not matched to a gene: 2.

This sequence joins TRBV4-1 and TRBJ1-1; TRBD1 agrees at 7 bases. The CDR3 totals 15 residues. Germline trimming cut 2 bases from V and 2 bases from J; bases unmatched to any gene: 5. CDR1 MGHRA and CDR2 YSYEKL come from the germline V gene. CDR3 sequence reads: CASSQPGDRNTEAFF. The CDR3 DNA reads as TGCGCCAGCAGCCAACCGGGGGACAGAAACACTGAAGCTTTCTTT.

The V gene is TRBV6-2 or TRBV6-3, the J gene TRBJ1-1; 9 bases match TRBD1. The CDR3 extends over 18 amino acids. Trimming cost V 0 bases and J 3 bases; bases outside gene matches: 11. The germline V gene has CDR1 MNHEY and CDR2 SVGEGT. This CDR3 reads CASSYSPGQGLFYTEAFF. The CDR3 region has the DNA TGTGCCAGCAGTTACTCACCGGGACAGGGCCTTTTTTACACTGAAGCTTTCTTT.

This clonotype was seen ten or more times. The V and J genes are TRBV7-2 and TRBJ2-3; unclear D gene. The CDR3 length is 14 residues. Trimming left V 4 bases short and J 10 bases short, with 18 bases between. Germline V gives CDR1 SGHTA, CDR2 FQGNSA. CDR3 nucleotides: TGTGCCAGCAGCTCGGGTTCTAGTGGTTCTGCGCAGTATTTT. Its translation is CASSSGSSGSAQYF.

J is TRBJ2-1 and V is TRBV6-2 or TRBV6-3, with D perhaps given as TRBD1 or TRBD2 (6 bases each). The CDR3 runs to 14 residues. CDR1 MNHEY and CDR2 SVGEGT come from the germline V gene. V lost 2 bases and J lost 9, with 14 bases in between. The CDR3 region has the DNA TGTGCCAGCAGTTACAGACGACTAGGGGGTGAGCAGTTCTTC. This codes for CASSYRRLGGEQFF.

This clonotype was seen only a few times. The CDR3 DNA is TGTGCCAGCAGCTTGGGGGAAGACTCAACTAATGAAAAACTGTTTTTT. Its translation: CASSLGEDSTNEKLFF. This chain links TRBV5-8 with TRBJ1-4; D gene unclear. Per germline, CDR1 SGHTS and CDR2 YDEGEE. The germline V and J ends were trimmed by 0 bases and 0 bases, with 9 bases remaining between them. The CDR3 sequence is 16 residues long.

The CDR3 nucleotides are TGCAGTGCTAGAGGGGGGGACTACAATGAGCAGTTCTTC. Translating gives CSARGGDYNEQFF. The V gene is TRBV20-1, the J gene TRBJ2-1; D may be TRBD2 (6 bases). Trimming pared 1 base from V and 3 bases from J, leaving 7 bases between. The CDR3 length is 13 residues. Germline V gene lookup returns CDR1 DFQATT and CDR2 SNEGSKA (reference sequence).

This clonotype was seen ten or more times. One end of the junction does not line up with germline, which may come from a read error. The chain uses TRBV4-1 and TRBJ1-1; no clear D gene. Germline V gives CDR1 MGHRA, CDR2 YSYEKL. The CDR3 sequence is 13 residues long. This CDR3 reads CASSHPGNTEAFF. The CDR3 nucleotides are TGTGCCAGCAGCCATCCAGGCAACACTGAAGCTTTCTTT.

The sample holds many counts of this clonotype. V gene TRBV12-3 or TRBV12-4 combines with J gene TRBJ2-1; 11 bases are a match to TRBD2. V was pared by 4 bases and J by 2 bases, with 1 base of the junction left unmatched. This CDR3 is 15 amino acids long. This CDR3 reads CASSSTSGAYNEQFF. The CDR3 DNA reads as TGTGCCAGCAGTTCGACTAGCGGGGCCTACAATGAGCAGTTCTTC.

This sequence joins TRBV10-3 and TRBJ1-1, with TRBD1 matching over 7 bases. The CDR3 is 14 amino acids. CDR1 and CDR2 from the germline V gene are ENHRY and SYGVKD. Trimming took 1 base from V and 6 from J; bases not matched to a gene: 5. CDR3 protein: CAISEFRQGSEAFF. The CDR3 DNA reads as TGTGCCATCAGTGAGTTCCGACAGGGATCTGAAGCTTTCTTT.

The V and J genes are TRBV27 and TRBJ2-7; 11 nucleotides line up with TRBD1. This CDR3 is built from 10 residues. CDR1 is MNHEY and CDR2 is SMNVEV in the germline V gene (reference sequence). V lost 9 bases and J lost 9; bases outside the gene matches: 1. The CDR3 spells CASGTGGQYV. The CDR3 DNA is TGTGCCAGTGGGACAGGGGGGCAGTACGTC.

This chain uses TRBV5-4 with TRBJ2-1, with TRBD1 matching over 8 bases. The CDR3 extends over 15 amino acids. The V segment lost 3 bases and the J segment 3 bases; nucleotides outside the gene matches: 5. The germline V gene has CDR1 SGHNT and CDR2 YYREEE (reference sequence). CDR3 DNA sequence: TGTGCCAGCAGCTCGACAGGGGCTTTCTACAATGAGCAGTTCTTC. Translated, it gives CASSSTGAFYNEQFF.

The table lists this clonotype with a few counts. The chain is built from TRBV9 and TRBJ1-5, with TRBD1 matching over 9 bases. This CDR3 has 13 amino acids. Germline lookup yields CDR1 SGDLS and CDR2 YYNGEE. V lost 3 bases, J lost 5 bases, and 0 bases stayed unmatched. The CDR3: CASSGQGDQPQHF. The DNA of the CDR3 is TGTGCCAGCAGCGGACAGGGGGATCAGCCCCAGCATTTT.

CDR3 nucleotide sequence: TGTGCCAGCAGGGAGGACATTAGCTCCTACAATGAGCAGTTCTTC. Its protein product is CASREDISSYNEQFF. V gene TRBV2 combines with J gene TRBJ2-1, with D tentatively TRBD1 or TRBD2 (5 bases each). The germline gives CDR1 SNHLY, CDR2 FYNNEI. The CDR3 is 15 residues long. Trimming removed 6 bases at V and 0 bases at J, with 12 bases between. Complete variable domain (other parts from reference TRBV2 and TRBJ2-1): EPEVTQTPSHQVTQMGQEVILRCVPISNHLYFYWYRQILGQKVEFLVSFYNNEISEKSEIFDDQFSVERPDGSNFTLKIRSTKLEDSAMYFCASREDISSYNEQFFGPGTRLTVL.

This clonotype has just a few counts. The gene calls are TRBV29-1 and TRBJ1-1, with D unresolved. The V and J ends lost 7 bases and 8 bases respectively, with 20 bases between them. Germline V CDR1 and CDR2: SQVTM, ANQGSEA. The CDR3 sequence is 13 residues long. CDR3 nucleotides: TGCAGCGGGGTCGAGCTCACCGAGAGGGAAGCTTTCTTT. This translates into CSGVELTEREAFF.

The rearrangement uses TRBV20-1 and TRBJ2-5, with D unresolved. Germline V gives CDR1 DFQATT, CDR2 SNEGSKA (reference sequence). The CDR3 length is 13 residues. Trimming took 5 bases from V and 5 from J, leaving 15 bases between them. CDR3 bases: TGCAGTGCTCCCTCCAATAGCTTGGAGACCCAGTACTTC. Its protein product is CSAPSNSLETQYF.